These 15 T cell receptor beta chains came from one sample sequenced in a study of blood T cell repertoires in COVID-19. The protocol was immunoSEQ multiplex PCR, while the TCRdb copy is restricted to in-frame clones and leaves out a portion. The sample has over 95,000 clones; roughly 84% are singletons. Sequencing was done on a sample of peripheral blood. These receptors all come from a man between 65 and 85 years old with active or convalescent COVID-19.

V gene TRBV28 combines with J gene TRBJ1-5; D may be TRBD1 (6 bases). The CDR3 extends over 18 amino acids. V was clipped by 6 bases and J by 5 bases, with 26 bases between them. Germline V gives CDR1 MDHEN, CDR2 SYDVKM. CDR3 sequence (DNA): TGTGCCAGCAGACACACCTCGCCGGGACAACTGAATGATCAGCCCCAGCATTTT. Translation gives CASRHTSPGQLNDQPQHF.

The V and J genes are TRBV24-1 and TRBJ2-1; D unresolved. The length of the CDR3 is 12 residues. Germline CDR1 reads KGHDR; CDR2 reads SFDVKD. With 6 bases removed from V and 6 bases from J, the gap between germline ends came to 8 bases. CDR3 coding DNA: TGTGCCACCAGTAACTCACTCAATGAGCAGTTCTTC. Protein sequence: CATSNSLNEQFF.

The CDR3 DNA sequence: TGTGCCAGCAGCCAAGTGGAACAGGGACTAGAAAAACTGTTTTTT. As protein: CASSQVEQGLEKLFF. V is TRBV3-1 (or the pseudogene TRBV3-2) and J is TRBJ1-4, with D possibly being TRBD1 (6 bases). Germline V lookup: CDR1 LGHDT, CDR2 YNNKEL (reference sequence). This CDR3 is built from 15 residues. V was cut by 1 base and J by 8 bases, with 14 bases left in between.

The genes are TRBV5-1 and TRBJ2-1, with 11 bases matching TRBD1. The V and J ends lost 4 bases and 7 bases, in that order; junction bases with no gene match: 13. The CDR3 contains 17 residues. CDR1 is SGHRS and CDR2 is YFSETQ in the germline V gene. The CDR3 here is CASSDNPPGTGGNEQFF. The CDR3 nucleotides read TGCGCCAGCAGCGATAATCCCCCCGGGACAGGGGGAAATGAGCAGTTCTTC.

V and J are TRBV27 and TRBJ2-6; 7 bases map to TRBD1. The CDR3 extends over 18 amino acids. CDR1 and CDR2 from the germline V gene are MNHEY and SMNVEV (reference sequence). The V segment lost 2 bases and the J segment 0 bases; nucleotides outside the gene matches: 7. The CDR3 protein is CASSLQTGHPSGANVLTF. The CDR3 bases are TGTGCCAGCAGTTTACAGACAGGGCATCCCTCTGGGGCCAACGTCCTGACTTTC.

This clone was detected once. This chain connects TRBV9 to TRBJ2-1; 8 bases match TRBD2. The V and J ends lost 0 bases and 9 bases, in that order; junction bases with no gene match: 11. This CDR3 spans 16 amino acids. Germline-derived CDR1 and CDR2 are SGDLS and YYNGEE. This CDR3 is CASSVATGGPSGEQFF. Here the CDR3 DNA reads TGTGCCAGCAGCGTAGCTACGGGGGGGCCTTCCGGTGAGCAGTTCTTC.

The chain combines TRBV6-4 with TRBJ2-3; 14 positions match TRBD2. Germline V CDR1 and CDR2: MRHNA, SNTAGT. The ends lost 5 bases at V and 1 base at J; junction bases unmatched: 11. The CDR3 sequence is 19 residues long. The DNA of the CDR3 is TGTGCCAGCAGTAAAAAACCGGGACTAGCGGGGGAGCGCACAGATACGCAGTATTTT. Translated: CASSKKPGLAGERTDTQYF.

This chain links TRBV5-4 with TRBJ1-1; tentatively, D is TRBD1 (5 bases). CDR1 and CDR2 (germline): SGHNT, YYREEE (reference sequence). Between the trimmed V and J ends, which lost 3 bases and 3 bases, there was a span of 21 bases. The CDR3 covers 17 residues. The CDR3 loop reads CASSSPPTGEKDTEAFF. CDR3 nucleotide sequence: TGTGCCAGCAGCTCTCCCCCCACGGGGGAGAAGGACACTGAAGCTTTCTTT.

The J gene is TRBJ2-5, the V gene TRBV18, with 7 bases matching TRBD1. CDR1 is KGHSH and CDR2 is LQKENI in the germline V gene. The ends lost 3 bases at V and 0 bases at J; junction bases unmatched: 7. The CDR3 length is 16 residues. The CDR3 DNA reads TGTGCCAGCTCACCCACCCTGGGACAGTACCAAGAGACCCAGTACTTC. It yields the protein CASSPTLGQYQETQYF. The full variable domain, its missing parts supplied by reference TRBV18 and TRBJ2-5, is NAGVMQNPRHLVRRRGQEARLRCSPMKGHSHVYWYRQLPEEGLKFMVYLQKENIIDESGMPKERFSAEFPKEGPSILRIQQVVRGDSAAYFCASSPTLGQYQETQYFGPGTRLLVL.

This rearrangement joins TRBV5-1 to TRBJ2-7; the match to TRBD2 covers 7 bases. CDR3 length equals 15 residues. Germline trimming cut 2 bases from V and 4 bases from J; bases unmatched to any gene: 9. Germline V gene data show CDR1 as SGHRS and CDR2 as YFSETQ. The CDR3 here is CASSFDEGRGYEQYF. The CDR3 DNA sequence: TGCGCCAGCAGCTTTGATGAGGGGAGGGGATACGAGCAGTACTTC.

V gene TRBV3-1 (or the pseudogene TRBV3-2) combines with J gene TRBJ2-7; the match to TRBD2 covers 7 bases. The CDR3 contains 17 residues. Germline V gene lookup returns CDR1 LGHDT and CDR2 YNNKEL (reference sequence). Trimming cost V 0 bases and J 0 bases; bases outside gene matches: 8. CDR3 region: CASSQDPLRGTSYEQYF. The CDR3 DNA is TGTGCCAGCAGCCAAGACCCCTTGCGGGGGACCTCCTACGAGCAGTACTTC.

The chain recombines TRBV6-6 with TRBJ2-1; TRBD1 aligns across 9 bases. After removal of 5 bases from V and 8 bases from J, the junction contained 10 bases not matched to a gene. The CDR3 contains 15 residues. CDR1 is MNHNY and CDR2 is SVGAGI in the germline V gene (reference sequence). The CDR3 region is CASSNRDRAGHEQFF. The CDR3 DNA is TGTGCCAGCAGTAACCGGGACAGGGCCGGCCATGAGCAGTTCTTC.

J is TRBJ2-7 and V is TRBV10-2; TRBD2 is a possible D gene (5 bases). V lost 6 bases to trimming and J lost 4 bases, with 16 bases between them. The CDR3 sequence is 14 residues long. CDR1 is WSHSY, CDR2 SAAADI, per germline. The CDR3: CASRENGREYEQYF. DNA for the CDR3: TGCGCCAGCAGGGAAAATGGACGGGAATACGAGCAGTACTTC.

This clone is classed as medium-sized. V and J are TRBV7-9 and TRBJ1-6; tentative D call: TRBD1 (5 bases). Germline V gene data show CDR1 as SEHNR and CDR2 as FQNEAQ (reference sequence). This CDR3 has 14 amino acids. Trimming removed 3 bases at V and 10 bases at J, with 13 bases between. CDR3 nucleotide sequence: TGTGCCAGCAGCTTGGAGAGGGGAGGCTCACCCCTCCACTTT. Protein: CASSLERGGSPLHF.

The rearrangement links TRBV19 to TRBJ1-2; 7 positions agree with TRBD1. V dropped 6 bases and J dropped 4; count of bases not matched to a gene: 5. The CDR3 covers 13 residues. The germline CDR1 and CDR2 sequences are LNHDA and SQIVND (reference sequence). The chain's CDR3 is CASSTQGFYGYTF. CDR3 in DNA: TGTGCCAGTAGCACACAGGGGTTCTATGGCTACACCTTC.